A single sample gave rise to the 32 T cell receptor beta chains below, sequenced in a study of monozygotic twins with inflammatory bowel disease. TCRdb re-called the 5' RACE reads and gives one entry per CDR3 protein, without DNA. This repertoire comprises approximately 420,000 distinct CDR3 sequences; its ten largest clones make up 2.4%. Sequenced: blood. These TCRs come from a human donor with ulcerative colitis or Crohn's disease, or a healthy co-twin of an affected twin (not recorded which).

This chain connects TRBV10-3 to TRBJ2-7; TCRdb lists TRBD1, though no DNA is available to test this call. This CDR3 has 16 residues. Germline V gene data show CDR1 as ENHRY and CDR2 as SYGVKD. CDR3 region: CAISPLLDGARTQQYF.

This chain uses TRBV19 with TRBJ1-5; TCRdb calls TRBD1, which cannot be checked without DNA. The germline V gene encodes CDR1 LNHDA and CDR2 SQIVND (reference sequence). The CDR3 runs to 13 residues. The CDR3 is CASRDDGGQPQHF.

This chain uses TRBV18 with TRBJ2-3; TCRdb calls TRBD1, which cannot be checked without DNA. Germline values: CDR1 KGHSH, CDR2 LQKENI. The CDR3 runs 14 residues. The CDR3 sequence is CASSLTGMTDTQYF. Full variable domain (outside the CDR3, taken from reference TRBV18 and TRBJ2-3): NAGVMQNPRHLVRRRGQEARLRCSPMKGHSHVYWYRQLPEEGLKFMVYLQKENIIDESGMPKERFSAEFPKEGPSILRIQQVVRGDSAAYFCASSLTGMTDTQYFGPGTRLTVL.

This rearrangement joins TRBV3-1 to TRBJ2-5; the TCRdb call, TRBD1, lacks DNA for checking. Germline V gene data show CDR1 as LGHDT and CDR2 as YNNKEL (reference sequence). The CDR3 extends over 16 amino acids. The CDR3 loop is CASSQRAWTYQETQYF.

The chain links TRBV27 to TRBJ2-3. Germline V gives CDR1 MNHEY, CDR2 SMNVEV (reference sequence). The CDR3 totals 13 residues. The CDR3 loop reads CASSFSRADTQYF.

This clonotype is classed as large by frequency. The rearrangement links TRBV10-3 to TRBJ2-4; absent DNA, TCRdb's TRBD2 call cannot be checked. Germline V CDR1 and CDR2: ENHRY, SYGVKD. The CDR3 is 18 residues long. The CDR3 region is CAISEWGLAGGRQNIQYF.

V and J are TRBV5-1 and TRBJ2-3; as DNA is missing, the TRBD1 call by TCRdb cannot be tested. Germline V gene lookup returns CDR1 SGHRS and CDR2 YFSETQ. This CDR3 comprises 17 residues. The CDR3 here is CASSHGTGASVPDTQYF.

Here the CDR3 reads CASSPGGGQVEQYF. This sequence joins TRBV7-2 and TRBJ2-7; TCRdb's assignment of TRBD1 cannot be checked, as there is no DNA. This CDR3 comprises 14 residues. The germline V gene has CDR1 SGHTA and CDR2 FQGNSA.

The chain uses TRBV7-2 and TRBJ2-2; the TCRdb call, TRBD2, lacks DNA for checking. This CDR3 is built from 14 residues. Germline values: CDR1 SGHTA, CDR2 FQGNSA. The CDR3 loop reads CASSPGLGTGELFF.

The chain links TRBV20-1 to TRBJ2-1; TCRdb returns TRBD2, unconfirmable since there is no DNA. In germline, CDR1 is DFQATT, CDR2 SNEGSKA (reference sequence). The CDR3 is 15 residues long. CDR3 loop: CSASIGGGSYNEQFF.

This chain connects TRBV27 to TRBJ2-5; the D call of TRBD2 rests on TCRdb alone, since no DNA is present to check it. Germline CDR1 and CDR2: MNHEY and SMNVEV (reference sequence). The CDR3 length is 19 residues. CDR3 residues: CASSPNTGTSGPAGETQYF.

The rearrangement joins TRBV5-4 to TRBJ2-3; TCRdb reports TRBD2, a call that lacks DNA to check it against. The CDR3 has 15 amino acids. Per germline, CDR1 SGHNT and CDR2 YYREEE (reference sequence). The CDR3 loop reads CASSLRREVTDTQYF.

V gene TRBV6-5 combines with J gene TRBJ2-5. This CDR3 is 14 amino acids long. Germline V lookup: CDR1 MNHEY, CDR2 SVGAGI. CDR3 sequence reads: CASSYSGPQETQYF.

This sequence joins TRBV20-1 and TRBJ1-2. Germline loops: CDR1 DFQATT, CDR2 SNEGSKA (reference sequence). This CDR3 is built from 13 residues. CDR3 protein: CSAPRQGPDGYTF.

The rearrangement links TRBV7-3 to TRBJ2-3; TCRdb's D gene call, TRBD1, goes unchecked for lack of DNA. This CDR3 is 16 amino acids long. CDR1 and CDR2 from the germline V gene are SGHTA and FQGTGA. The CDR3 sequence is CASSFEAGTGEDTQYF.

V usage is TRBV7-9 and J usage is TRBJ1-2; the TRBD1 assignment by TCRdb is unverifiable without DNA. The germline V gene encodes CDR1 SEHNR and CDR2 FQNEAQ (reference sequence). The CDR3 runs to 13 residues. The CDR3 is CASSHDRVFGYTF. Looking up the rest from reference TRBV7-9 and TRBJ1-2 gives the full variable domain: DTGVSQNPRHKITKRGQNVTFRCDPISEHNRLYWYRQTLGQGPEFLTYFQNEAQLEKSRLLSDRFSAERPKGSFSTLEIQRTEQGDSAMYLCASSHDRVFGYTFGSGTRLTVV.

The chain carries TRBV20-1 and TRBJ2-4; TCRdb lists TRBD2, though no DNA is available to test this call. Germline-derived CDR1 and CDR2 are DFQATT and SNEGSKA (reference sequence). The CDR3 length is 13 residues. The CDR3 protein is CSARGLAGGGQYF.

The J gene is TRBJ2-3, the V gene TRBV21-1; TCRdb names TRBD1, which stays unverified in the absence of DNA. TRBV21-1 constitutes a pseudogene. This CDR3 comprises 12 residues. This chain's CDR3 is CASGGSGDTQYF.

The V and J genes are TRBV7-2 and TRBJ2-7. The CDR3 is 13 residues long. Germline lookup yields CDR1 SGHTA and CDR2 FQGNSA. This chain's CDR3 is CASSLAEFYEQYF.

This chain connects TRBV7-3 to TRBJ2-1; the D call of TRBD2 rests on TCRdb alone, since no DNA is present to check it. This CDR3 spans 16 amino acids. Germline-derived CDR1 and CDR2 are SGHTA and FQGTGA. This CDR3 reads CASSSTSGRPYNEQFF.

This chain joins TRBV7-2 and TRBJ2-7. This CDR3 contains 12 residues. CDR1 is SGHTA, CDR2 FQGNSA, per germline. The CDR3 region is CASSPERMEQYF.

The V and J genes are TRBV7-2 and TRBJ1-3; TCRdb indicates TRBD1, and absent DNA this call remains unverified. The CDR3 has 15 residues. Germline V gene sequence: CDR1 SGHTA, CDR2 FQGNSA. The CDR3 region is CASSLQGTSGNTIYF. Together with reference TRBV7-2 and TRBJ1-3, the CDR3 gives the full variable domain: GAGVSQSPSNKVTEKGKDVELRCDPISGHTALYWYRQSLGQGLEFLIYFQGNSAPDKSGLPSDRFSAERTGGSVSTLTIQRTQQEDSAVYLCASSLQGTSGNTIYFGEGSWLTVV.

The V gene is TRBV5-1, the J gene TRBJ2-5. The CDR3 sequence is 14 residues long. Germline CDR1 SGHRS, CDR2 YFSETQ. The CDR3 here is CASSPVGPQETQYF.

This chain uses TRBV6-1 with TRBJ2-5; without DNA, the TCRdb call of TRBD2 cannot be checked. The germline V gene encodes CDR1 MNHNS and CDR2 SASEGT. The length of the CDR3 is 15 residues. CDR3 region: CASSKGPTGAWTQYF.

The J gene is TRBJ1-3, the V gene TRBV27; TCRdb's assignment of TRBD1 cannot be checked, as there is no DNA. The germline V gene encodes CDR1 MNHEY and CDR2 SMNVEV (reference sequence). CDR3 length: 14 amino acids. This CDR3 reads CASKGHPSGNTIYF.

This chain connects TRBV14 to TRBJ1-6. CDR1 is SGHDN, CDR2 FVKESK, per germline. This CDR3 is 16 amino acids long. This CDR3 reads CASSQDRSIYNSPLHF.

The rearrangement uses TRBV28 and TRBJ2-1. This CDR3 has 14 residues. Germline values: CDR1 MDHEN, CDR2 SYDVKM. The CDR3 sequence: CASSVTRADNEQFF.

The J gene is TRBJ2-7, the V gene TRBV5-1; there is no DNA to check the TCRdb D call of TRBD2. Per the germline V gene, CDR1 is SGHRS and CDR2 is YFSETQ. The CDR3 spans 13 residues. The chain's CDR3 is CASSEGPLGEQYF.

This CDR3 reads CASSPGTVGGYGYTF. The chain combines TRBV4-3 with TRBJ1-2; lacking DNA, the TRBD1 call made by TCRdb goes unchecked. CDR3 size: 15 residues. The germline V gene has CDR1 LGHNA and CDR2 YSLEER.

The chain combines TRBV12-3 or TRBV12-4 with TRBJ1-2; TCRdb proposes TRBD1, but this gene call is untestable without DNA. This CDR3 contains 13 residues. The CDR3 sequence: CASSRGVGGGYTF.

The chain employs TRBV29-1 and TRBJ1-1. The CDR3 contains 13 residues. Per germline, CDR1 SQVTM and CDR2 ANQGSEA. The CDR3 sequence is CSVDSQTSLQAFF.

The chain employs TRBV28 and TRBJ2-2; lacking DNA, the TRBD1 call made by TCRdb goes unchecked. Germline V gene sequence: CDR1 MDHEN, CDR2 SYDVKM. This CDR3 contains 16 residues. The CDR3: CASSLSAPGYTGELFF.